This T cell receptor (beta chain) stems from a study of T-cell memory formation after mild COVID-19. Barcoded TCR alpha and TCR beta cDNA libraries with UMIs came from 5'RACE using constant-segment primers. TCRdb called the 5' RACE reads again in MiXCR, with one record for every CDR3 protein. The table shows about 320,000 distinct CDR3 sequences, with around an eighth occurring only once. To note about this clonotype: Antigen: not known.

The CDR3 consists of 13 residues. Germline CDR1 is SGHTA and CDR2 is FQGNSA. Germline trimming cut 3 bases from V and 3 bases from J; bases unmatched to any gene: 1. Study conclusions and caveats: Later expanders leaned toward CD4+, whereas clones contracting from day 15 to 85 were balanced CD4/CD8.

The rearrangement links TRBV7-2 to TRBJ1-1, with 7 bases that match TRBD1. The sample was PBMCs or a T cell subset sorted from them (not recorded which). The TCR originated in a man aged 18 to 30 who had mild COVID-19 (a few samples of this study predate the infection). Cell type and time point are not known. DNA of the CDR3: TGTGCCAGCAGCTTTGACAGGGACACTGAAGCTTTCTTT. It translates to CASSFDRDTEAFF.